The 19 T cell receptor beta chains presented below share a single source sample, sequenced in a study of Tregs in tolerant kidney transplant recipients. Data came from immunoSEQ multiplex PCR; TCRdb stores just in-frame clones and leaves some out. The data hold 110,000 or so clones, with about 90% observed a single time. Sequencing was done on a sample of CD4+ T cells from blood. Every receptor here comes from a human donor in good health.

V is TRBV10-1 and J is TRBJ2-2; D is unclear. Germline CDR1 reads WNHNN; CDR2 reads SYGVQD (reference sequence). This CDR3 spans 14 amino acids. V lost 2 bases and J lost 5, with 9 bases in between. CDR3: CASSERPRTGELFF. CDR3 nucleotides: TGCGCCAGCAGTGAGCGCCCGAGAACCGGGGAGCTGTTTTTT.

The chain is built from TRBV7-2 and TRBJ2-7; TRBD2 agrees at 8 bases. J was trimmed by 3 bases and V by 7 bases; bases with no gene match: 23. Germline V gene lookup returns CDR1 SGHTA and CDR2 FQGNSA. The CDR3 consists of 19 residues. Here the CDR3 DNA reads TGTGCCAGCACCACGACCGCCCCATCTTGGCCGGGAGGGGGCTACGAGCAGTACTTC. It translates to CASTTTAPSWPGGGYEQYF.

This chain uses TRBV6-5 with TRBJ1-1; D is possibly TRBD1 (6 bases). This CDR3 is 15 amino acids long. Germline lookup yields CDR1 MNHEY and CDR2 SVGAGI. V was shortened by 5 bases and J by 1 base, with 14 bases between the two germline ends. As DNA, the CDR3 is TGTGCCAGCAGTCCAACCGGACAGAGGAACACTGAAGCTTTCTTT. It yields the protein CASSPTGQRNTEAFF.

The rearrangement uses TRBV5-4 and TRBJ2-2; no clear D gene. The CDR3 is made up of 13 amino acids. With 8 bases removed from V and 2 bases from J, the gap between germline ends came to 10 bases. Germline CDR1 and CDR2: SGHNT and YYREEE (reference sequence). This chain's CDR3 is CASRTDNTGELFF. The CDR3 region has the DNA TGTGCCAGTAGGACCGACAACACCGGGGAGCTGTTTTTT.

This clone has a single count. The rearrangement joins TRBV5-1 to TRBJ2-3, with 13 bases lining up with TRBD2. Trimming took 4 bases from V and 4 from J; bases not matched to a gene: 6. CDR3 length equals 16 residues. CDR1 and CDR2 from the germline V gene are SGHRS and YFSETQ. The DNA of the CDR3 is TGCGCCAGCAGCCGAGGGACTAGCGGGAACGCAGATACGCAGTATTTT. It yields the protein CASSRGTSGNADTQYF.

CDR3 sequence (DNA): TGTGCCAGCACCAAGGGGTTATGGACTGAAGCTTTCTTT. Amino acid sequence: CASTKGLWTEAFF. This chain joins TRBV6-5 and TRBJ1-1; D possibly corresponds to TRBD1 (5 bases). V dropped 7 bases and J dropped 5 bases, with 14 bases sitting between them. Germline V CDR1 and CDR2: MNHEY, SVGAGI. The CDR3 sequence is 13 residues long.

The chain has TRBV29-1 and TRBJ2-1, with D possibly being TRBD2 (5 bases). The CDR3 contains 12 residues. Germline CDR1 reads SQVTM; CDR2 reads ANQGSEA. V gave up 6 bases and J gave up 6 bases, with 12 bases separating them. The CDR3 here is CSVRRPGNEQFF. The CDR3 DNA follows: TGCAGCGTCCGGAGGCCGGGCAATGAGCAGTTCTTC.

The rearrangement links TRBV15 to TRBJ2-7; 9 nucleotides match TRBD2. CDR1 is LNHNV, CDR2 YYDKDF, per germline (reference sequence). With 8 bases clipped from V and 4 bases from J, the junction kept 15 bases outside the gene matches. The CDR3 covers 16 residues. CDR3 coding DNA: TGTGCCACCTCCGGAGGGAGCGGGAGGTCAAATTACGAGCAGTACTTC. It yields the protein CATSGGSGRSNYEQYF.

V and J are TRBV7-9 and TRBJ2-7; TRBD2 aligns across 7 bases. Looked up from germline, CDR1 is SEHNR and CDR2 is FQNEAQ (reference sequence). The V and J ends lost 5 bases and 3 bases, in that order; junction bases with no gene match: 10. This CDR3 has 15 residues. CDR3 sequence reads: CASSPWGREDYEQYF. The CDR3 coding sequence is TGTGCCAGCAGCCCCTGGGGGAGGGAGGACTACGAGCAGTACTTC.

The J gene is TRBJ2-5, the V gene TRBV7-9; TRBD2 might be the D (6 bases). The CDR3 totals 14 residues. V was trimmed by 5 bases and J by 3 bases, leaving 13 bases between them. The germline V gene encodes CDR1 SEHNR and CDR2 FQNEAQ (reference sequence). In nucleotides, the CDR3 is TGTGCCAGCAGCCCCTATAGCGGAAAAGAGACCCAGTACTTC. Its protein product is CASSPYSGKETQYF.

The CDR3 nucleotides read TGTGCCAGTAGCCGCGCACAGGGAAGTTATGGCTACACCTTC. Protein product: CASSRAQGSYGYTF. The V call is TRBV19, the J call TRBJ1-2, with D possibly TRBD1 on 6 matching bases. CDR3 size: 14 residues. The germline V and J ends were trimmed by 6 bases and 5 bases, with 16 bases remaining between them. Germline V lookup: CDR1 LNHDA, CDR2 SQIVND (reference sequence).

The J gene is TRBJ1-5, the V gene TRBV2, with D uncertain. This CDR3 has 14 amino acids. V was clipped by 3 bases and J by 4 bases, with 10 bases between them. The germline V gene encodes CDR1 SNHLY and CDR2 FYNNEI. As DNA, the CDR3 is TGTGCCAGCAGTGAGTTGGGGAGAAATCAGCCCCAGCATTTT. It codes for CASSELGRNQPQHF.

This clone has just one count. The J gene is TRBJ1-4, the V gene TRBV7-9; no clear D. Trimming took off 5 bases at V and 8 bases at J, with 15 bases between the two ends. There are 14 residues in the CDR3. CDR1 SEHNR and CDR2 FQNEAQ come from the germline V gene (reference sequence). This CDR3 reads CASSPNSGGEKLFF. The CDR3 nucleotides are TGTGCCAGCAGCCCTAACTCCGGTGGGGAAAAACTGTTTTTT.

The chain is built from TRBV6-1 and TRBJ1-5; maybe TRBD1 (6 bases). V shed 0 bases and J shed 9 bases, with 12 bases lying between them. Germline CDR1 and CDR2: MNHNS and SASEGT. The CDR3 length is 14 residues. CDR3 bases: TGTGCCAGCAGTGAAGCCTCAACAGGGAGGCCCCAGCATTTT. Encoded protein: CASSEASTGRPQHF.

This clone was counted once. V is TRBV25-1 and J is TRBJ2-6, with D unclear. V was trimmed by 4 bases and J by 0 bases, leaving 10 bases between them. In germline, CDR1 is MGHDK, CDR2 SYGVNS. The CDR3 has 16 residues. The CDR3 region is CASSGVSHSGANVLTF. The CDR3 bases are TGTGCCAGCAGTGGGGTCAGCCACTCTGGGGCCAACGTCCTGACTTTC.

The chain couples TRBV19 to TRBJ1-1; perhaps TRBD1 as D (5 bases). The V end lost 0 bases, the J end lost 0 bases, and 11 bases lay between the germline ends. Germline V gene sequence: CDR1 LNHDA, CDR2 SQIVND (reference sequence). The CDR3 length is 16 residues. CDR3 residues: CASSIDGGRVNTEAFF. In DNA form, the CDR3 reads TGTGCCAGTAGTATAGATGGGGGTCGGGTGAACACTGAAGCTTTCTTT.

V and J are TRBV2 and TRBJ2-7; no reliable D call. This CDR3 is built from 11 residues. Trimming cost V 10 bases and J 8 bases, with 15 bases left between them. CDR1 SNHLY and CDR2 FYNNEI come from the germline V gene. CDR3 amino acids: CATHYKLQQYF. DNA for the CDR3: TGTGCCACCCATTATAAATTGCAGCAGTACTTC.

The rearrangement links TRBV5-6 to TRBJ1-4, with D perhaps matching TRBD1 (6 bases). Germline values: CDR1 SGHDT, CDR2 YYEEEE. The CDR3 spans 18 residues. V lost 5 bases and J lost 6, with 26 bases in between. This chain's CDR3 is CASRPEGGIVLRDEKLFF. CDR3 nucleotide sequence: TGTGCCAGCAGGCCAGAGGGGGGAATCGTGCTCAGAGATGAAAAACTGTTTTTT.

In nucleotides, the CDR3 is TGTGCCAGCAGCCCCCGAGGACAGCTGAACACTGAAGCTTTCTTT. Its protein product is CASSPRGQLNTEAFF. The chain combines TRBV9 with TRBJ1-1; D is perhaps TRBD1 (6 bases). Germline V lookup: CDR1 SGDLS, CDR2 YYNGEE. The CDR3 length is 15 residues. V shed 4 bases and J shed 0 bases, with 13 bases lying between them. Variable domain in full (rest from reference TRBV9 and TRBJ1-1): DSGVTQTPKHLITATGQRVTLRCSPRSGDLSVYWYQQSLDQGLQFLIQYYNGEERAKGNILERFSAQQFPDLHSELNLSSLELGDSALYFCASSPRGQLNTEAFFGQGTRLTVV.